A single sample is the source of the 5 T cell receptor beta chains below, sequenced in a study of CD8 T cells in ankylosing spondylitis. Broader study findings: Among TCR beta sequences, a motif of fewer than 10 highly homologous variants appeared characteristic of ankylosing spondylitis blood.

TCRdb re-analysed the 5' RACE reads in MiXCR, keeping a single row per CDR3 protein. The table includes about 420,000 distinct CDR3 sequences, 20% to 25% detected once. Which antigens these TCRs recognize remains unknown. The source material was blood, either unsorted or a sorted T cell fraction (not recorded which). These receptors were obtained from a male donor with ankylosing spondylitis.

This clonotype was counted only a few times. The CDR3 region has the DNA TGTGCCGGGGGGGCAGGGGGCTTGGAGACCCAGTACTTC. This sequence encodes CAGGAGGLETQYF. This chain links TRBV7-8 with TRBJ2-5; D possibly corresponds to TRBD1 (8 bases). Trimming took off 11 bases at V and 5 bases at J, with 18 bases between the two ends. CDR3 size: 13 residues. Germline lookup yields CDR1 SGHVS and CDR2 FQNEAQ.

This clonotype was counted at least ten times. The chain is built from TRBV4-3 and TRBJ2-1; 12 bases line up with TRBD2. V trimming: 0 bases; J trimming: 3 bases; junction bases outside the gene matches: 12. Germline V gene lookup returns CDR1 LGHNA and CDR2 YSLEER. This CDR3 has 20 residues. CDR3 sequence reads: CASSQEGLSSGRVYYNEQFF. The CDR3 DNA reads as TGCGCCAGCAGCCAAGAAGGGCTGTCTAGCGGGAGGGTGTACTACAATGAGCAGTTCTTC.

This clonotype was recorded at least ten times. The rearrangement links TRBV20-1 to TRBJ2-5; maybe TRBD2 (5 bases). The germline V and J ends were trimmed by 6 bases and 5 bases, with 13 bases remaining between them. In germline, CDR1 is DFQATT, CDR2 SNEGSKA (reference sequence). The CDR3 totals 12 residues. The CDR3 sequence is CSANDSGETQYF. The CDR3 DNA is TGCAGTGCCAACGATTCGGGGGAGACCCAGTACTTC.

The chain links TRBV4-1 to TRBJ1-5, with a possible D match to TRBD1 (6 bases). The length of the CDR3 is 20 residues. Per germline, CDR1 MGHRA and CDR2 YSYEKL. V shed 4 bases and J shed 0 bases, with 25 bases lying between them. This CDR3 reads CASSLLFIGTTPNSNQPQHF. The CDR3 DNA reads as TGCGCCAGCAGCCTACTCTTTATCGGGACAACGCCAAATAGCAATCAGCCCCAGCATTTT.

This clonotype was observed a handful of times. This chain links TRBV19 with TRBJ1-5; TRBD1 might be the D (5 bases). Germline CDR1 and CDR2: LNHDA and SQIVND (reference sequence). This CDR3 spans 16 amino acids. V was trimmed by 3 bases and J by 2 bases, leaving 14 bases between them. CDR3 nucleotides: TGTGCCAGTAGTATTACAACGACGGGGGGCAATCAGCCCCAGCATTTT. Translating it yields CASSITTTGGNQPQHF. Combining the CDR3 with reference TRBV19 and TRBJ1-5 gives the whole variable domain DGGITQSPKYLFRKEGQNVTLSCEQNLNHDAMYWYRQDPGQGLRLIYYSQIVNDFQKGDIAEGYSVSREKKESFPLTVTSAQKNPTAFYLCASSITTTGGNQPQHFGDGTRLSIL.